This TCR beta chain was identified in a study of blood T cell repertoires in COVID-19. Repertoires were generated with immunoSEQ multiplex PCR, while TCRdb's copy carries only in-frame clones and drops some. Among under 300,000 clones listed, roughly 84% were seen once. The CDR3 is made up of 14 amino acids. The germline gives CDR1 SNHLY, CDR2 FYNNEI. The V gene lost 5 bases and the J gene lost 3 bases, with 14 bases spanning the gap. The V call is TRBV2, the J call TRBJ2-7; possibly TRBD2 for D (5 bases). This receptor was taken from a man aged 45-60 years who had recovered from COVID-19. Sequencing was carried out using PBMCs or T cells enriched from blood (not recorded which). The CDR3 loop reads CASSPGLGSYEQYF. CDR3 nucleotide sequence: TGTGCCAGCAGTCCCGGACTGGGAAGCTACGAGCAGTACTTC. The full variable domain, with the rest looked up from reference TRBV2 and TRBJ2-7, is EPEVTQTPSHQVTQMGQEVILRCVPISNHLYFYWYRQILGQKVEFLVSFYNNEISEKSEIFDDQFSVERPDGSNFTLKIRSTKLEDSAMYFCASSPGLGSYEQYFGPGTRLTVT.